These 7 T cell receptor beta chains share one sample of origin, sequenced in a study of radiotherapy plus CTLA-4 blockade in lung cancer. TCRdb's table, derived via immunoSEQ multiplex PCR, lists solely in-frame clones and lacks some. Among roughly 80,000 clones listed, around 81% were seen once. Here the sequenced sample was peripheral blood, taken from a patient treated with radiotherapy plus ipilimumab. Receptor source: a human donor with non-small cell lung cancer who had a partial response to radiotherapy plus ipilimumab. Some clones in this sample may be carry-over from other donors' samples.

Comments on this clone: The junction and the germline gene differ at one end; a read error may be behind it. This sample includes further DNA sequences coding for the same CDR3. V and J are TRBV7-8 and TRBJ1-1; the match to TRBD1 covers 8 bases. The V gene's germline CDR1 is SGHVS and CDR2 FQNEAQ. CDR3 length: 15 amino acids. Written as DNA, the CDR3 is TGTGCCAGCAACGAATACAGGGGGAGCAACACTGAGGCTTTCTTT. It translates to CASNEYRGSNTEAFF.

V gene TRBV21-1 combines with J gene TRBJ1-5. TRBV21-1 represents a pseudogene. The CDR3 spans 12 residues. For the CDR3, the DNA is TGTGCCGGCAGAGAGAGCTCCCTGCCCCAGCATTTT. This translates into CAGRESSLPQHF.

This clone appeared a few times. The chain carries TRBV19 and TRBJ1-1; 7 bases fit TRBD1. This CDR3 comprises 13 residues. Germline V gene data show CDR1 as LNHDA and CDR2 as SQIVND (reference sequence). Trimming removed 6 bases from V and 1 base from J; junction bases left unmatched: 2. The CDR3 DNA reads TGTGCCAGTAGGAACAGGGGGAACACTGAAGCTTTCTTT. Translation gives CASRNRGNTEAFF.

The chain employs TRBV19 and TRBJ2-2, with 12 nucleotides matching TRBD2. In germline, CDR1 is LNHDA, CDR2 SQIVND (reference sequence). The CDR3 totals 17 residues. The V and J ends lost 5 bases and 4 bases, in that order; junction bases with no gene match: 8. The CDR3 spells CASSPLAGGFTTGELFF. In DNA form, the CDR3 reads TGTGCCAGTAGTCCTCTAGCGGGAGGGTTTACCACCGGGGAGCTGTTTTTT.

A word on this clone: Other DNA sequences in this sample translate to the same CDR3. The CDR3 nucleotides are TGTGCCAGCTGGGACCGGGAGGGGACAGATACGCAGTATTTT. It yields the protein CASWDREGTDTQYF. The rearrangement links TRBV7-8 to TRBJ2-3; 8 bases line up with TRBD2. With V trimmed by 8 bases and J by 3 bases, 7 bases remained unmatched. This CDR3 is built from 14 residues. Germline lookup yields CDR1 SGHVS and CDR2 FQNEAQ.

The gene calls are TRBV6-5 and TRBJ2-7; TRBD1 matches 7 bases. Germline V gene data show CDR1 as MNHEY and CDR2 as SVGAGI. There are 15 residues in the CDR3. After removal of 6 bases from V and 3 bases from J, the junction contained 11 bases not matched to a gene. The CDR3 nucleotides read TGTGCCAGCAGCCTAGACAGGGACCCATTCTACGAGCAGTACTTC. Translation gives CASSLDRDPFYEQYF.

V gene TRBV18 combines with J gene TRBJ1-4; 9 nucleotides match TRBD1. From germline, CDR1 is KGHSH and CDR2 LQKENI. This CDR3 is built from 15 residues. V shed 0 bases and J 10 bases; nucleotides not matched to a gene: 6. The CDR3: CASSPPGTGRGKLFF. CDR3 coding DNA: TGTGCCAGCTCACCACCGGGGACAGGGAGGGGAAAACTGTTTTTT.